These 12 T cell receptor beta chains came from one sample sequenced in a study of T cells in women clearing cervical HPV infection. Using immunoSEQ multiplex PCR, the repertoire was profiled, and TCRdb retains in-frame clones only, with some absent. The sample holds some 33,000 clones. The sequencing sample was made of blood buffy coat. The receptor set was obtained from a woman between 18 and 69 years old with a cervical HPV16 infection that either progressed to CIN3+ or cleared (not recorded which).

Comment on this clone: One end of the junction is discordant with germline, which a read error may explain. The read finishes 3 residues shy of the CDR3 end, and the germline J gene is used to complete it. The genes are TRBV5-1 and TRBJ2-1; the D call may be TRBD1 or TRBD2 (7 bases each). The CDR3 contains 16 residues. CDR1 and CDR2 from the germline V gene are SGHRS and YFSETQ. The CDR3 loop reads CASSLGGGAMHNEQFF. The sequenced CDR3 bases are TGCGCCAGCAGTTTGGGAGGGGGCGCCATGCACAATGAG.

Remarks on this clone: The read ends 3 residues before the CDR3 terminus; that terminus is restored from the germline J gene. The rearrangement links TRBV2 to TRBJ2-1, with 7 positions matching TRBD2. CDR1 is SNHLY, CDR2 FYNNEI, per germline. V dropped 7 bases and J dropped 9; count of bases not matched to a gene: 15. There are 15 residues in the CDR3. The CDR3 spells CASTEGRPGLIEQFF. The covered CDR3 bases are TGTGCCAGCACCGAAGGAAGACCGGGACTAATTGAG. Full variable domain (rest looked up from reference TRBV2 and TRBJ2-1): EPEVTQTPSHQVTQMGQEVILRCVPISNHLYFYWYRQILGQKVEFLVSFYNNEISEKSEIFDDQFSVERPDGSNFTLKIRSTKLEDSAMYFCASTEGRPGLIEQFFGPGTRLTVL.

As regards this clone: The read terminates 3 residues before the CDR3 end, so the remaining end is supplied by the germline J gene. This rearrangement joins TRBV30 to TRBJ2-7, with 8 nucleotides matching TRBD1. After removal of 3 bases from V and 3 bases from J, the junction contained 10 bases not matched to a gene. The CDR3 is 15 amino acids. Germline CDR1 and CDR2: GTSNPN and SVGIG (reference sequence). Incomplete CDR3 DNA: TGTGCCTGGAGGGGGACCGGGACAGGATTCTACGAG. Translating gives CAWRGTGTGFYE. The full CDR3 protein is CAWRGTGTGFYEQYF.

CDR3 sequence reads: CASSLNPVQGAYEQYF. Incomplete CDR3 DNA: TGTGCCAGCAGCTTAAATCCCGTTCAGGGGGCCTACGAG. V and J are TRBV27 and TRBJ2-7, with 7 nucleotides matching TRBD1. The read finishes 3 residues shy of the CDR3 end, and the germline J gene is used to complete it. The V gene end was trimmed by 6 bases and the J gene end by 2 bases; junction bases not matched to a gene: 13. Germline V lookup: CDR1 MNHEY, CDR2 SMNVEV (reference sequence). CDR3 length equals 16 residues.

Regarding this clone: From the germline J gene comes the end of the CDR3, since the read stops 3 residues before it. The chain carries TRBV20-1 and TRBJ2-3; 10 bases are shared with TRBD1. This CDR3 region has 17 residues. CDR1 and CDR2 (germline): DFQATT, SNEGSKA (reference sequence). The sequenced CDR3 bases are TGCAGTGCTAGGCCGATTATGGACAGGGGGAACAATCAGCCG. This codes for CSARPIMDRGNNQP. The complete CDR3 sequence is CSARPIMDRGNNQPQYF.

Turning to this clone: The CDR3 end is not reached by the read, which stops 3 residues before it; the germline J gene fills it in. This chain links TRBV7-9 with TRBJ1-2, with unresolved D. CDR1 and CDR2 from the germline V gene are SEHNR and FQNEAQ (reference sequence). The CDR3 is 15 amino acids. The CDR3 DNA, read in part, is TGTGCCAGCAGCTTCAAGGTGGAGACTAGAAACGAC. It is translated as CASSFKVETRND. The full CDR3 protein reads CASSFKVETRNDYTF. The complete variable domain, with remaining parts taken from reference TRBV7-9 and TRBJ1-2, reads DTGVSQNPRHKITKRGQNVTFRCDPISEHNRLYWYRQTLGQGPEFLTYFQNEAQLEKSRLLSDRFSAERPKGSFSTLEIQRTEQGDSAMYLCASSFKVETRNDYTFGSGTRLTVV.

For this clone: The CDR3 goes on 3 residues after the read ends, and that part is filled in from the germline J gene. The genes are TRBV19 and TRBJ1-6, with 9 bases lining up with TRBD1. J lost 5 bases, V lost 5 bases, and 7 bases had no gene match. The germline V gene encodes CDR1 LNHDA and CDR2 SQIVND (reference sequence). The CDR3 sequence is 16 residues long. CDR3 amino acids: CASSLRTGVDNSPLHF. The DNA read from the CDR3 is TGTGCCAGTAGTCTTCGGACAGGGGTCGATAATTCACCC.

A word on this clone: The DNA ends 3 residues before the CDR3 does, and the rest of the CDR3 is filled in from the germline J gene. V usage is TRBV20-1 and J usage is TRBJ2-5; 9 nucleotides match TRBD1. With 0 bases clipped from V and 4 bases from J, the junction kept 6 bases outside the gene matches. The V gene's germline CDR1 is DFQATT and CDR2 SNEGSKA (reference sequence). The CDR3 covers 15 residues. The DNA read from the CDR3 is TGCAGTGCTAGAGATCCCTCGGGACAGGGAGAGACC. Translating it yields CSARDPSGQGET. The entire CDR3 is CSARDPSGQGETQYF.

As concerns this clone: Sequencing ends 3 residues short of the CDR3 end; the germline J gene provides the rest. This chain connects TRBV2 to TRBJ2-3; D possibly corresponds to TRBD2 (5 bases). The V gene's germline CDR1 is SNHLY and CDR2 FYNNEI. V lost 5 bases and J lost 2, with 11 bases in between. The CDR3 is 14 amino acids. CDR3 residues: CASSPRGITDTQYF. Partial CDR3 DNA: TGTGCCAGCAGTCCTCGGGGAATCACAGATACG.

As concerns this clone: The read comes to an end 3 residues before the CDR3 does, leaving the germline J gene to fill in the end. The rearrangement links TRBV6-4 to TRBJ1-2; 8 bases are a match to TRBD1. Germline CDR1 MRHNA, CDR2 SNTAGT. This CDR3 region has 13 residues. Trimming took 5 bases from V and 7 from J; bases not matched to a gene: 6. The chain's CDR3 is CASSKQGGRGYTF. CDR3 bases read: TGTGCCAGCAGTAAACAGGGGGGACGTGGC.

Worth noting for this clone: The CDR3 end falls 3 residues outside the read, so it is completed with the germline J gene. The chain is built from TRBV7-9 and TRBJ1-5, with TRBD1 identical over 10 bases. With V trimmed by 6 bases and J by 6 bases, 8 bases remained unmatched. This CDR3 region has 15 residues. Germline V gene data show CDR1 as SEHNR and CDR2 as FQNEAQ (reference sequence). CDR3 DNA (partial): TGTGCCAGCAGTCCCGGGACAGGGGCCCGTCAGCCC. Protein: CASSPGTGARQP. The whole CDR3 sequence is CASSPGTGARQPQHF.

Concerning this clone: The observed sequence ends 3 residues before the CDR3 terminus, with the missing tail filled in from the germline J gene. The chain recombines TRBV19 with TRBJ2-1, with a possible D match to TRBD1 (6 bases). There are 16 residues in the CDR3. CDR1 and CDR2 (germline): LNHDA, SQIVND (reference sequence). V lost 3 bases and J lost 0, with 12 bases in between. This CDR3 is CASSIGQSSSYNEQFF. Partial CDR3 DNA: TGTGCCAGTAGTATCGGACAGTCGAGCTCCTACAATGAG.